This TCR beta chain was profiled in a study of cytomegalovirus exposure and HLA in healthy donors. V gave up 0 bases and J gave up 4 bases, with 13 bases separating them. Germline values: CDR1 LNHDA, CDR2 SQIVND (reference sequence). The CDR3 runs 16 residues. Data came from immunoSEQ multiplex PCR; TCRdb stores just in-frame clones and leaves some out. The table lists 100,000 to 150,000 clones, 80% to 90% of them singletons, with 1% to 1.5% in the top ten. This sequence originates from a young woman in good health and CMV-seronegative. The sample was PBMCs. This chain joins TRBV19 and TRBJ1-3; D call uncertain. The CDR3 is CASSIELADFGNTIYF. In DNA form, the CDR3 reads TGTGCCAGTAGTATAGAGTTGGCCGACTTCGGAAACACCATATATTTT.